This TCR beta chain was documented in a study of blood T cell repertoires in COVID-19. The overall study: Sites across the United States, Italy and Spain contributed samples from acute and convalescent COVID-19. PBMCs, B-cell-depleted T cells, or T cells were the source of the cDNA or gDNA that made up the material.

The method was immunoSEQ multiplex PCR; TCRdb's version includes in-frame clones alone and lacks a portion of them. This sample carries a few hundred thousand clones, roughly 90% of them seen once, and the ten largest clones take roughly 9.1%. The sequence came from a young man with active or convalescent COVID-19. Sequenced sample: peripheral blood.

The CDR3 protein is CASSQGLAGDEQYF. Written as DNA, the CDR3 is TGCGCCAGCAGCCAAGGACTAGCCGGGGACGAGCAGTACTTC. The V gene is TRBV4-3, the J gene TRBJ2-7, with 7 bases identical to TRBD2. Looked up from germline, CDR1 is LGHNA and CDR2 is YSLEER. CDR3 length: 14 residues. V shed 1 base, J shed 5 bases, and the junction held 5 bases outside the gene matches.